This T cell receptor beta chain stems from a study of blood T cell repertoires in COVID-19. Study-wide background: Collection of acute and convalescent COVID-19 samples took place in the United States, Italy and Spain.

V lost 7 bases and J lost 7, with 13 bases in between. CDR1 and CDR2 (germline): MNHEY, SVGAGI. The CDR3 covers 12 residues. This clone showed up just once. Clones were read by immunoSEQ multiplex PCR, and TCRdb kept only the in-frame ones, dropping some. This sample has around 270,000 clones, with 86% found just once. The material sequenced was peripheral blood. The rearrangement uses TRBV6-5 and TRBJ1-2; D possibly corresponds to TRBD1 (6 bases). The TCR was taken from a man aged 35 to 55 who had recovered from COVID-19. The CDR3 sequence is CASMAGAGGYTF. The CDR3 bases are TGTGCCAGCATGGCGGGGGCTGGTGGCTACACCTTC.